This T cell receptor (beta chain) was captured by sequencing in a study of blood T cell repertoires in COVID-19. For the study at large: Samples taken during acute and convalescent COVID-19 were collected in the United States, Italy and Spain. PBMCs, B-cell-depleted T cells, or T cells were the source of the cDNA or gDNA that made up the material.

V lost 5 bases, J lost 3 bases, and 14 bases lay in between. The CDR3 spans 14 residues. The germline V gene encodes CDR1 SQVTM and CDR2 ANQGSEA. Here immunoSEQ multiplex PCR was the method, and the copy in TCRdb shows in-frame clones only, minus some. The top ten hold about 4% of the sample, which has 100,000 to 150,000 clones, approximately 81% seen once. The receptor was isolated from a woman aged 50 to 65 with acute or convalescent COVID-19. Sample: peripheral blood. J is TRBJ1-3 and V is TRBV29-1, with D perhaps TRBD1 (6 bases). This CDR3 reads CSVSPNRVGNTIYF. The CDR3 region has the DNA TGCAGCGTTTCCCCTAACAGGGTTGGAAACACCATATATTTT.